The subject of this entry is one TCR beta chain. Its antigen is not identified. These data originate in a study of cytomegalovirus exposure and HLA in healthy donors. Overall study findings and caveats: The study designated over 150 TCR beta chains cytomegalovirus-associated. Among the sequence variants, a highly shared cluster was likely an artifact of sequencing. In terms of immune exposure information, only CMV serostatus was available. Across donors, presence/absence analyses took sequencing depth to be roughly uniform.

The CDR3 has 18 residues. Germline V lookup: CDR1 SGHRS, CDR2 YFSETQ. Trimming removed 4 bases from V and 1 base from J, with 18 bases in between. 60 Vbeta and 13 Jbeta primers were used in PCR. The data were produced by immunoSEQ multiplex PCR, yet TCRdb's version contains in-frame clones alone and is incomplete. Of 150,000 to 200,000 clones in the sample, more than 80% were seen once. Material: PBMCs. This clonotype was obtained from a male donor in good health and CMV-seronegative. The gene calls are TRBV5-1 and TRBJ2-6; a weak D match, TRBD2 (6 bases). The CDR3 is CASSPSNGGFSGANVLTF. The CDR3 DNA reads TGCGCCAGCAGCCCGTCCAACGGGGGTTTTTCTGGGGCCAACGTCCTGACTTTC.